This entry lists 10 T cell receptor beta chains sequenced from one sample in a study of T-cell reconstitution after alpha-beta-depleted transplantation in children. Unique molecular identifiers were incorporated when the TCRbeta library was constructed. TCRdb reanalysed the PCR reads using MiXCR and keeps one entry per CDR3 protein. The sample carries a few hundred thousand distinct CDR3 sequences, around 13% recorded once. The source was PBMCs, mostly from graft donor cells, collected 360 days after TCRalphabeta/CD19-depleted stem cell transplant. These receptors all come from a male patient under 18 who had a stem cell transplant for acute myeloid leukemia, so the T cells may come from the graft donor.

The chain is built from TRBV29-1 and TRBJ2-7; D might be TRBD2 (5 bases). Germline CDR1 SQVTM, CDR2 ANQGSEA. Trimming removed 7 bases from V and 7 bases from J, with 14 bases in between. The CDR3 has 11 amino acids. The chain's CDR3 is CSALREREQYF. CDR3 in DNA: TGCAGCGCCCTGAGGGAAAGGGAGCAGTACTTC.

This clonotype appeared a few times. CDR3 region: CASSYSIAGGPHGYNEQFF. Here the CDR3 DNA reads TGTGCCAGCAGTTACTCGATAGCGGGAGGCCCACACGGATACAATGAGCAGTTCTTC. The J gene is TRBJ2-1, the V gene TRBV6-2 or TRBV6-3; 10 bases match TRBD2. The germline V gene encodes CDR1 MNHEY and CDR2 SVGEGT. CDR3 length equals 19 residues. The V segment lost 0 bases and the J segment 4 bases; nucleotides outside the gene matches: 12.

The chain carries TRBV30 and TRBJ2-1; 10 bases match TRBD2. This CDR3 has 13 amino acids. Germline V lookup: CDR1 GTSNPN, CDR2 SVGIG (reference sequence). J lost 9 bases, V lost 0 bases, and 2 bases had no gene match. The CDR3 is CAWSVLAGAEQFF. The CDR3 bases are TGTGCCTGGAGTGTTCTAGCGGGAGCTGAGCAGTTCTTC.

The chain couples TRBV6-2 or TRBV6-3 to TRBJ2-4; D may match TRBD1 or TRBD2 (6 bases each). The CDR3 spans 19 residues. The V and J ends lost 4 bases and 3 bases respectively, with 25 bases between them. In germline, CDR1 is MNHEY, CDR2 SVGEGT. CDR3 sequence reads: CASSFRTDIRRASKNIQYF. In DNA, the CDR3 is TGTGCCAGCAGTTTCCGGACAGACATCAGGAGGGCAAGCAAAAACATTCAGTACTTC.

This clonotype was picked up many times. The chain carries TRBV14 and TRBJ2-1; 9 bases align to TRBD1. Trimming at V came to 4 bases and at J to 5 bases, leaving 3 bases not matched to a gene. From germline, CDR1 is SGHDN and CDR2 FVKESK. The CDR3 runs to 14 residues. For the CDR3, the DNA is TGTGCCAGCAGCCGTACAGGGGGCCACAATGAGCAGTTCTTC. Translating it yields CASSRTGGHNEQFF. Full variable domain (remainder filled in from reference TRBV14 and TRBJ2-1): EAGVTQFPSHSVIEKGQTVTLRCDPISGHDNLYWYRRVMGKEIKFLLHFVKESKQDESGMPNNRFLAERTGGTYSTLKVQPAELEDSGVYFCASSRTGGHNEQFFGPGTRLTVL.

This clonotype was found a few times. This chain connects TRBV3-1 to TRBJ2-5; D remains ambiguous. CDR1 LGHDT and CDR2 YNNKEL come from the germline V gene (reference sequence). Trimming shortened V by 4 bases and J by 6 bases, and 15 bases separated the two germline ends. The CDR3 is made up of 14 amino acids. The CDR3 protein is CASSPDGLAKTQYF. CDR3 sequence (DNA): TGTGCCAGCAGCCCGGACGGTCTGGCGAAGACCCAGTACTTC.

This clonotype was detected only a few times. V and J are TRBV4-3 and TRBJ1-1; no firm D call. Trimming shortened V by 1 base and J by 1 base, and 10 bases separated the two germline ends. Germline CDR1 LGHNA, CDR2 YSLEER. This CDR3 contains 15 residues. The CDR3 is CASSQVGRANTEAFF. In nucleotides, the CDR3 is TGCGCCAGCAGCCAAGTCGGACGGGCGAACACTGAAGCTTTCTTT.

The chain joins TRBV29-1 to TRBJ1-2; D is undetermined. Trimming stripped 6 bases from V and 0 bases from J, with 14 bases between. The CDR3 consists of 14 residues. Germline assignment: CDR1 SQVTM and CDR2 ANQGSEA. In DNA form, the CDR3 reads TGCAGCGTGCCCGGAGCGAGCACTAACTATGGCTACACCTTC. It specifies CSVPGASTNYGYTF.

This clonotype was counted between two and nine times. The chain couples TRBV7-8 to TRBJ2-5; D call uncertain. Germline V gene sequence: CDR1 SGHVS, CDR2 FQNEAQ. This CDR3 is built from 10 residues. V dropped 3 bases and J dropped 6 bases, with 2 bases sitting between them. Here the CDR3 reads CASSLQTQYF. The CDR3 DNA follows: TGTGCCAGCAGCTTGCAGACCCAGTACTTC.

The chain is built from TRBV6-2 or TRBV6-3 and TRBJ2-3, with 13 bases aligning to TRBD2. Germline trimming cut 6 bases from V and 3 bases from J; bases unmatched to any gene: 6. The germline gives CDR1 MNHEY, CDR2 SVGEGT. The CDR3 extends over 16 amino acids. The CDR3 reads CASSPGLAGETDTQYF. The DNA for the CDR3 is TGTGCCAGCAGCCCAGGACTAGCGGGAGAAACAGATACGCAGTATTTT.